Below, 16 T cell receptor beta chains from the same sample are listed, as sequenced in a study of shared clonotypes between healthy human individuals. Generated by immunoSEQ multiplex PCR, the TCRdb table keeps only in-frame clones and is missing some. The table has over a million clones, 65% to 80% seen once. Sequencing input: memory CD4+ T cells sorted from blood. Subset meaning: CD45RA-negative fraction. These receptors were obtained from a man between 18 and 29 years old in good health.

DNA for the CDR3: TGTGCCAGCAGCCAGGGGACACTCGCTAGCACAGATACGCAGTATTTT. Protein product: CASSQGTLASTDTQYF. This chain uses TRBV11-3 with TRBJ2-3; TRBD1 is a possible D gene (6 bases). The CDR3 contains 16 residues. Germline values: CDR1 SGHNT, CDR2 YENEEA. Trimming took off 5 bases at V and 0 bases at J, with 15 bases between the two ends. The full variable domain, with the rest looked up from reference TRBV11-3 and TRBJ2-3, is EAGVVQSPRYKIIEKKQPVAFWCNPISGHNTLYWYLQNLGQGPELLIRYENEEAVDDSQLPKDRFSAERLKGVDSTLKIQPAELGDSAVYLCASSQGTLASTDTQYFGPGTRLTVL.

The chain carries TRBV15 and TRBJ1-5; D may be TRBD1 (5 bases). Deletions cut 0 bases from V and 0 bases from J, with 15 bases between. The CDR3 length is 18 residues. CDR1 is LNHNV and CDR2 is YYDKDF in the germline V gene (reference sequence). DNA for the CDR3: TGTGCCACCAGCAGAGATGGGTGGGGGACCCATAGCAATCAGCCCCAGCATTTT. Its translation: CATSRDGWGTHSNQPQHF.

The chain links TRBV4-1 to TRBJ2-5; tentatively, D is TRBD1 (5 bases). The CDR3 is 15 amino acids. Germline loops: CDR1 MGHRA, CDR2 YSYEKL. V dropped 4 bases and J dropped 2 bases, with 14 bases sitting between them. CDR3 coding DNA: TGCGCCAGCAGCCCAAGAAGCAAGGGGCAAGAGACCCAGTACTTC. This sequence encodes CASSPRSKGQETQYF.

In the case of this clone: Other nucleotide sequences in the sample specify the same CDR3. The genes are TRBV2 and TRBJ2-1; D may be TRBD2 (6 bases). CDR1 and CDR2 from the germline V gene are SNHLY and FYNNEI. This CDR3 has 12 residues. V was trimmed by 6 bases and J by 6 bases, leaving 9 bases between them. The DNA for the CDR3 is TGTGCCAGCAGCGGGGGAGGCAATGAGCAGTTCTTC. This translates into CASSGGGNEQFF.

The J gene is TRBJ2-3, the V gene TRBV4-2, with 8 bases aligning to TRBD2. Germline assignment: CDR1 LGHNA and CDR2 YNFKEQ. V shed 1 base, J shed 4 bases, and the junction held 7 bases outside the gene matches. The CDR3 has 16 residues. For the CDR3, the DNA is TGTGCCAGCAGCCAAGGCGGACTAGCTGGTCCAGATACGCAGTATTTT. Translated: CASSQGGLAGPDTQYF.

The genes are TRBV30 and TRBJ2-7, with D perhaps TRBD1 (5 bases). Germline V gene data show CDR1 as GTSNPN and CDR2 as SVGIG (reference sequence). This CDR3 spans 12 amino acids. V gave up 2 bases and J gave up 6 bases, with 11 bases separating them. The CDR3 reads CAWSRQGGEQYF. For the CDR3, the DNA is TGTGCCTGGAGTCGGCAGGGTGGCGAGCAGTACTTC.

To note about this clone: This sample also contains other DNA sequences that code for the same CDR3. The chain joins TRBV7-2 to TRBJ2-3; D is unclear. Germline V gives CDR1 SGHTA, CDR2 FQGNSA. The CDR3 runs 15 residues. Trimming stripped 1 base from V and 0 bases from J, with 8 bases between. The CDR3 DNA reads TGTGCCAGCAGCTTAGATGGTACTAGCACAGATACGCAGTATTTT. Its translation is CASSLDGTSTDTQYF.

The table lists this clone with a count of one. The chain links TRBV7-9 to TRBJ2-7; maybe TRBD2 (6 bases). The CDR3 runs 15 residues. V lost 1 base to trimming and J lost 2 bases, with 12 bases between them. CDR1 SEHNR and CDR2 FQNEAQ come from the germline V gene (reference sequence). The CDR3 loop is CASSLGGLLAYEQYF. Written as DNA, the CDR3 is TGTGCCAGCAGCTTAGGAGGACTACTTGCCTACGAGCAGTACTTC. Full variable domain (rest looked up from reference TRBV7-9 and TRBJ2-7): DTGVSQNPRHKITKRGQNVTFRCDPISEHNRLYWYRQTLGQGPEFLTYFQNEAQLEKSRLLSDRFSAERPKGSFSTLEIQRTEQGDSAMYLCASSLGGLLAYEQYFGPGTRLTVT.

This clone came up once. This chain joins TRBV19 and TRBJ2-5; 13 bases align to TRBD2. V shed 5 bases, J shed 4 bases, and the junction held 10 bases outside the gene matches. The V gene's germline CDR1 is LNHDA and CDR2 SQIVND (reference sequence). CDR3 length: 17 residues. CDR3 in DNA: TGTGCCAGTAGTCTGGGACTAGCGGGGTTGAGGGGAGAGACCCAGTACTTC. Its protein is CASSLGLAGLRGETQYF.

This chain links TRBV11-1 with TRBJ2-7; either TRBD1 or TRBD2 may fit D (5 bases each). The V and J ends lost 3 bases and 3 bases respectively, with 12 bases between them. Germline CDR1 reads SGHAT; CDR2 reads FQDESV (reference sequence). The CDR3 loop spans 14 amino acids. CDR3 DNA sequence: TGTGCCAGCAGCTTCCCGGGACGGCACTACGAGCAGTACTTC. It yields the protein CASSFPGRHYEQYF.

This chain joins TRBV9 and TRBJ1-3, with D unresolved. Germline lookup yields CDR1 SGDLS and CDR2 YYNGEE. CDR3 size: 14 residues. Trimming removed 3 bases from V and 4 bases from J, with 11 bases in between. DNA of the CDR3: TGTGCCAGCAGCGCTCTAAGAGGAGGAAACACCATATATTTT. Encoded protein: CASSALRGGNTIYF. The variable domain in full, completed from reference TRBV9 and TRBJ1-3, reads DSGVTQTPKHLITATGQRVTLRCSPRSGDLSVYWYQQSLDQGLQFLIQYYNGEERAKGNILERFSAQQFPDLHSELNLSSLELGDSALYFCASSALRGGNTIYFGEGSWLTVV.

A single count supports this clone. The gene calls are TRBV2 and TRBJ2-2; 8 bases match TRBD1. The CDR3 covers 14 residues. The germline CDR1 and CDR2 sequences are SNHLY and FYNNEI. J was trimmed by 7 bases and V by 4 bases; bases with no gene match: 5. The DNA for the CDR3 is TGTGCCAGCAGTGCCCAGGGGGCGCGCGGGGAGCTGTTTTTT. Translating it yields CASSAQGARGELFF.

V usage is TRBV27 and J usage is TRBJ1-2; possible D gene TRBD1, 5 bases. CDR1 is MNHEY and CDR2 is SMNVEV in the germline V gene (reference sequence). This CDR3 has 15 residues. V was trimmed by 5 bases and J by 2 bases, leaving 15 bases between them. The CDR3 sequence is CASSPSGGGNYGYTF. The DNA of the CDR3 is TGTGCCAGCAGTCCCTCCGGCGGGGGGAACTATGGCTACACCTTC.

This clone was seen a few times. The rearrangement joins TRBV6-1 to TRBJ2-1; no definite D call. Germline V gene sequence: CDR1 MNHNS, CDR2 SASEGT. The CDR3 sequence is 13 residues long. V shed 4 bases and J shed 7 bases, with 11 bases lying between them. CDR3 DNA sequence: TGTGCCAGCAGTGGACAAGTGGGAAATGAGCAGTTCTTC. This gives the protein CASSGQVGNEQFF.

The rearrangement joins TRBV4-3 to TRBJ1-2, with D unresolved. V dropped 3 bases and J dropped 8 bases, with 13 bases sitting between them. Looked up from germline, CDR1 is LGHNA and CDR2 is YSLEER. The CDR3 length is 13 residues. CDR3 sequence reads: CASSQKGAGGYTF. The CDR3 bases are TGCGCCAGCAGCCAGAAGGGCGCCGGAGGCTACACCTTC.

In nucleotides, the CDR3 is TGTGCCAGTAGTATAGGCAGGGGCCAAGAGACCCAGTACTTC. It yields the protein CASSIGRGQETQYF. V gene TRBV19 combines with J gene TRBJ2-5; possible D gene TRBD1, 6 bases. This CDR3 region has 14 residues. Germline loops: CDR1 LNHDA, CDR2 SQIVND (reference sequence). Trimming stripped 1 base from V and 1 base from J, with 7 bases between.